In this sample, the clone carrying this T cell receptor (beta chain) turned up many times. Amplified regions were TCR beta CDR3 sequences from RNA transcripts. First-round RT-PCR targeting the TCR CDR3 was performed with the HTBI primer set. TCRdb re-analysed the multiplex PCR reads in MiXCR, keeping a single row per CDR3 protein. The sample lists about 360,000 distinct CDR3 sequences, approximately 13% seen once, with roughly 8.3% in the top ten. The data were taken from a study of T cells in Graves' hyperthyroidism and ophthalmopathy. Unmatched junction bases numbered 19, after V lost 4 bases and J lost 9 bases. There are 19 residues in the CDR3. Germline values: CDR1 SGHKS, CDR2 YYEKEE (reference sequence).

Sequencing was performed on blood. The chain combines TRBV5-5 with TRBJ2-4; TRBD2 aligns across 13 bases. The source of this sequence is a woman aged 18-29 years with Graves' hyperthyroidism. CDR3 amino acids: CASSPDHWTSGRVVFIQYF. CDR3 DNA: TGTGCCAGCAGCCCGGACCACTGGACTAGCGGGAGAGTAGTCTTCATTCAGTACTTC. The whole variable domain, remainder taken from reference TRBV5-5 and TRBJ2-4, is DAGVTQSPTHLIKTRGQQVTLRCSPISGHKSVSWYQQVLGQGPQFIFQYYEKEERGRGNFPDRFSARQFPNYSSELNVNALLLGDSALYLCASSPDHWTSGRVVFIQYFGAGTRLSVL.